The clone carrying this T cell receptor (beta chain) has more than one count but fewer than ten. CDR3 length equals 16 residues. Germline V CDR1 and CDR2: MDHEN, SYDVKM. V was pared by 2 bases and J by 2 bases, with 10 bases between. This entry is derived from a study of blood T cell repertoires in COVID-19. At the level of the study: Sites in the United States, Italy and Spain provided acute and convalescent COVID-19 samples. From T cells, B-cell-depleted T cells, or PBMCs came the material, which was cDNA or gDNA.

Original data processing: Cell counts per sample came from amplifying reference gene primers. Libraries were prepared by immunoSEQ multiplex PCR; TCRdb keeps only in-frame clonotypes and omits some of them. That table is the source of V, J and clone size, and D and trimming were worked out from the DNA. The sample carries a few hundred thousand clones, around nine tenths recorded once. The sequenced sample was peripheral blood. The J gene is TRBJ1-6, the V gene TRBV28; D uncertain. This TCR was sampled from a woman in her 70s with COVID-19, enrolled during active disease. The CDR3 sequence: CASSLGVGTYNSPLHF. DNA for the CDR3: TGTGCCAGCAGTTTAGGAGTAGGTACCTATAATTCACCCCTCCACTTT.